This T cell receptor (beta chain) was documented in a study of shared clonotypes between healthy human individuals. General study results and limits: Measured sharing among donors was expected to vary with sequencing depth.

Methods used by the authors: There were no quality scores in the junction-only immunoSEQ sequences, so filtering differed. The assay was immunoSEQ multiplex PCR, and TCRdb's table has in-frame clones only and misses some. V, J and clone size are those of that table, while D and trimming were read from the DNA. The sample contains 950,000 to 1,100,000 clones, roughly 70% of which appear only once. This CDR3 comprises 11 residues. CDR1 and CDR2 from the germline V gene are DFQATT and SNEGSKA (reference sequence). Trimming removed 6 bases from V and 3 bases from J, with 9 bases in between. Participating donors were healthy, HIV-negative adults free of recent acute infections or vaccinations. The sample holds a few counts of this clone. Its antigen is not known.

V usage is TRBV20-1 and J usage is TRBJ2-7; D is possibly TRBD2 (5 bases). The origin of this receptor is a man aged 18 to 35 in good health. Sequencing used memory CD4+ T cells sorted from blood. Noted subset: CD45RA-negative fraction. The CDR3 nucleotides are TGCAGTGCCCAACTAGTCTACGAGCAGTACTTC. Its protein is CSAQLVYEQYF.